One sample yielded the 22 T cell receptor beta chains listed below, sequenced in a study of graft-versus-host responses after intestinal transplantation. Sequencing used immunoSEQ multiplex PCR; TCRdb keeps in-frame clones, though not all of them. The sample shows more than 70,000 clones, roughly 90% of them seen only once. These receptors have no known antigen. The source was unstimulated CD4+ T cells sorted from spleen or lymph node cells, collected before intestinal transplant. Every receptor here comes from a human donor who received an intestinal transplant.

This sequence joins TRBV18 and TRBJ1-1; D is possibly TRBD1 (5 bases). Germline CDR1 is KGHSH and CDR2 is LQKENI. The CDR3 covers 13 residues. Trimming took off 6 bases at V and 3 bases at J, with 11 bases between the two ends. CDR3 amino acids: CASSQGADTEAFF. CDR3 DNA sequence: TGTGCCAGCTCGCAAGGGGCCGACACTGAAGCTTTCTTT.

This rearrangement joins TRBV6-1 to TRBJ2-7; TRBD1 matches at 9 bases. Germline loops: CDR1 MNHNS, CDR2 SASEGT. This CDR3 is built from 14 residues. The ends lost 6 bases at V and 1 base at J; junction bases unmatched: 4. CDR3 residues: CASSRQGESYEQYF. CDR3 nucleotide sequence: TGTGCCAGCAGCCGACAGGGGGAGTCCTACGAGCAGTACTTC.

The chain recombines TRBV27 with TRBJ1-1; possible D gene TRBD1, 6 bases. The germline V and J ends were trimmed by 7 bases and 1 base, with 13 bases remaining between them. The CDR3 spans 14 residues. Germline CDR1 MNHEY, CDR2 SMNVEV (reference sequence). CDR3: CASNPGQPNTEAFF. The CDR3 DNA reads TGTGCCAGCAACCCGGGACAACCGAACACTGAAGCTTTCTTT.

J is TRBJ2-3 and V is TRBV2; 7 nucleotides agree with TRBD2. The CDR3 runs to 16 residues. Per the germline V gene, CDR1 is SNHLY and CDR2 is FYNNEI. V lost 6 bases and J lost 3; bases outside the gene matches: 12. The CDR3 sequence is CASRSNPSGWTDTQYF. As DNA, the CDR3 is TGTGCCAGCAGAAGTAACCCTAGCGGTTGGACAGATACGCAGTATTTT.

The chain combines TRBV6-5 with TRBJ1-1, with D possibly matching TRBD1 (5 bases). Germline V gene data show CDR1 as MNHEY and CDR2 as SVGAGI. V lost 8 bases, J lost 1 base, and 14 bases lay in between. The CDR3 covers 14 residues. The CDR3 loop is CASGFGGTNTEAFF. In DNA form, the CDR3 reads TGTGCCAGCGGTTTCGGGGGAACGAACACTGAAGCTTTCTTT.

CDR3 coding DNA: TGCGCCAGCAGCTTTAGCGGGGGGGCCCCCCAAGAGACCCAGTACTTC. Its protein is CASSFSGGAPQETQYF. J is TRBJ2-5 and V is TRBV5-1; 11 positions match TRBD2. The CDR3 runs 16 residues. Germline-derived CDR1 and CDR2 are SGHRS and YFSETQ. The junction had 4 bases not matched to a gene; V was cut back by 2 bases and J by 1 base.

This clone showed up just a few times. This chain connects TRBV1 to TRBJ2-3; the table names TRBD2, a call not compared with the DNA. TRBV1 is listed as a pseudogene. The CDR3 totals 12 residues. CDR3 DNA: TGCACTAACCGGTGCCCCACAGATACGCAGTATTTT. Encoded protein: CTNRCPTDTQYF.

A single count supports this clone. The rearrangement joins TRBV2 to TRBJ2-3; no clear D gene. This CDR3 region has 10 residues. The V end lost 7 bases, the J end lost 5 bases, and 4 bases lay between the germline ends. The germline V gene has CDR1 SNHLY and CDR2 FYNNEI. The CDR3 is CASNQDTQYF. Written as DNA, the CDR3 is TGTGCCAGCAATCAAGATACGCAGTATTTT.

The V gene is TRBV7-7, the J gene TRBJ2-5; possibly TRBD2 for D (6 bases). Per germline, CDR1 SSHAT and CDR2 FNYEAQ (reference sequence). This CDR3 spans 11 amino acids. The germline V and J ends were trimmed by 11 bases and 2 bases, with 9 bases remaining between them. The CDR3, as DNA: TGTGCCGCGGGGCCTCAAGAGACCCAGTACTTC. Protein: CAAGPQETQYF. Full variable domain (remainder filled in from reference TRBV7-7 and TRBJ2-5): GAGVSQSPRYKVTKRGQDVTLRCDPISSHATLYWYQQALGQGPEFLTYFNYEAQPDKSGLPSDRFSAERPEGSISTLTIQRTEQRDSAMYRCAAGPQETQYFGPGTRLLVL.

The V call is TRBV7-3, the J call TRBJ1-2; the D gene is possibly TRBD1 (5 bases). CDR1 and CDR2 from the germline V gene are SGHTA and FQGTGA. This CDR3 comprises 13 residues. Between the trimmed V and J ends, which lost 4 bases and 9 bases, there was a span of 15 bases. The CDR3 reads CASSSRQPLCYTF. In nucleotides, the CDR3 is TGTGCCAGCAGCTCCCGACAGCCTTTATGCTACACCTTC.

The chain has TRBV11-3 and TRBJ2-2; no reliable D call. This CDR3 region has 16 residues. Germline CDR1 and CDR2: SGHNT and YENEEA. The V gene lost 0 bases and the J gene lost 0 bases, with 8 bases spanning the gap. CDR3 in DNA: TGTGCCAGCAGCTTAGATCCAGGAACGAACACCGGGGAGCTGTTTTTT. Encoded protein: CASSLDPGTNTGELFF.

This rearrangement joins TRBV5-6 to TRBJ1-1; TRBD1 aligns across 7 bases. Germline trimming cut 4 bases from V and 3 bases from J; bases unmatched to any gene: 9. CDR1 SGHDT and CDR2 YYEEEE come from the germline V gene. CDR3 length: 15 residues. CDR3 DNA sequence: TGTGCCAGCAGCGCCCGGGACAGAGGAGACACTGAAGCTTTCTTT. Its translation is CASSARDRGDTEAFF. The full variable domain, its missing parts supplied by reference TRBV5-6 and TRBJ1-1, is DAGVTQSPTHLIKTRGQQVTLRCSPKSGHDTVSWYQQALGQGPQFIFQYYEEEERQRGNFPDRFSGHQFPNYSSELNVNALLLGDSALYLCASSARDRGDTEAFFGQGTRLTVV.

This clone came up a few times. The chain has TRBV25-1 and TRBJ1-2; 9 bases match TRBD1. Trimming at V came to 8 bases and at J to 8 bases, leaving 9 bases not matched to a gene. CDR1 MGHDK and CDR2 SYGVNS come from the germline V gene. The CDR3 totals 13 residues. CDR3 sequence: CASLSRDRDGYTF. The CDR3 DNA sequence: TGTGCCAGCCTGTCCCGGGACAGGGACGGCTACACCTTC.

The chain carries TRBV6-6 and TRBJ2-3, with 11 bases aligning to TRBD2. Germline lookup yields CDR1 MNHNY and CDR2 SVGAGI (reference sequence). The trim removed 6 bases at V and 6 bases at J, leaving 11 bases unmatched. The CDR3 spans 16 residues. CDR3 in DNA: TGTGCCAGCAGATGGGGTAGCGGGGGGGCAGGGGATACGCAGTATTTT. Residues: CASRWGSGGAGDTQYF.

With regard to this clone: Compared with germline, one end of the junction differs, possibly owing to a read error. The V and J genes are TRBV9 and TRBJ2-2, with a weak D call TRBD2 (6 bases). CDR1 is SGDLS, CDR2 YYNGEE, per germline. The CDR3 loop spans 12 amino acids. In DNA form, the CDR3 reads TGTGCCAGCAGCTCTCTGACCGGGGGGCTGTTTTTT. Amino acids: CASSSLTGGLFF.

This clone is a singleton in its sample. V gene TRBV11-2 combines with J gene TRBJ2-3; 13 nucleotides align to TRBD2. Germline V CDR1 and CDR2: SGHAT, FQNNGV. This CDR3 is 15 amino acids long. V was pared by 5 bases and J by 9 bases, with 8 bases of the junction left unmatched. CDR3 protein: CASSQILAGGPTQYF. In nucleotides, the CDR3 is TGTGCCAGCAGCCAAATACTAGCGGGGGGGCCCACGCAGTATTTT.

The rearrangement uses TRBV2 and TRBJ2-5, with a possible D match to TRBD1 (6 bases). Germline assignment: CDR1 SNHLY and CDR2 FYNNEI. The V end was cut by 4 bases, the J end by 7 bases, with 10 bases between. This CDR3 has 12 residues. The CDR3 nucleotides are TGTGCCAGCAGTGGGACAGTGGCGACCCAGTACTTC. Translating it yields CASSGTVATQYF.

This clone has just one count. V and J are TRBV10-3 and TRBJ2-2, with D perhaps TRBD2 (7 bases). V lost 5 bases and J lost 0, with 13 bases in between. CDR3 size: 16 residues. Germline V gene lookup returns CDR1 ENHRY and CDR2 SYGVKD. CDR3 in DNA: TGTGCCATCAGTTCCAAGGGGGGGACGAACACCGGGGAGCTGTTTTTT. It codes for CAISSKGGTNTGELFF.

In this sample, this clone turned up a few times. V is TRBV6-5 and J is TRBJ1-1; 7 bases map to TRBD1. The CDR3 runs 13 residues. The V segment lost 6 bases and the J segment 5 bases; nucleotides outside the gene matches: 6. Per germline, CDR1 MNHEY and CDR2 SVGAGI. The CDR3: CASRAGGGTEAFF. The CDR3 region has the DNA TGTGCCAGCAGGGCAGGGGGTGGGACTGAAGCTTTCTTT.

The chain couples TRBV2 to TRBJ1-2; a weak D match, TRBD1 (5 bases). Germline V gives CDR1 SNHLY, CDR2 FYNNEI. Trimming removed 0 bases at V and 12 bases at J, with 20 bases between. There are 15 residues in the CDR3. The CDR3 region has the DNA TGTGCCAGCAGTGAAGCGGGGAGGGGCAGATGGGAGCACACCTTC. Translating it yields CASSEAGRGRWEHTF. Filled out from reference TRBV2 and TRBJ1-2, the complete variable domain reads EPEVTQTPSHQVTQMGQEVILRCVPISNHLYFYWYRQILGQKVEFLVSFYNNEISEKSEIFDDQFSVERPDGSNFTLKIRSTKLEDSAMYFCASSEAGRGRWEHTFGSGTRLTVV.

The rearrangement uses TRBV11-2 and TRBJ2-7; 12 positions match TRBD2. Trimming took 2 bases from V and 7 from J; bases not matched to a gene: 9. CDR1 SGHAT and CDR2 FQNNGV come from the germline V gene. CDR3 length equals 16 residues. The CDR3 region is CASSLRTSGALGEQYF. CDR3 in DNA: TGTGCCAGCAGCTTAAGGACTAGCGGGGCCCTGGGGGAGCAGTACTTC.

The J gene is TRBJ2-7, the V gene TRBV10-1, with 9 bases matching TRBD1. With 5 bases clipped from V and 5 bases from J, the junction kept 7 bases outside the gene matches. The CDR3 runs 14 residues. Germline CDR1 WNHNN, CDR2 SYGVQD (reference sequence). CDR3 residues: CASSPGTGRDEQYF. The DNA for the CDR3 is TGCGCCAGCAGTCCCGGGACAGGGAGGGACGAGCAGTACTTC.